The 18 T cell receptor beta chains presented below share a single source sample, sequenced in a study of T cell responses to AZD1222 COVID-19 vaccine. This table comes from immunoSEQ multiplex PCR, and its TCRdb copy is limited to in-frame clones, with some not included. The sample has 130,000 or so clones; roughly 94% are singletons. The material was peripheral blood, obtained on day 0 of AZD1222 vaccination. These TCRs come from an adult in good health.

V is TRBV2 and J is TRBJ2-7, with 7 nucleotides matching TRBD2. Germline V gives CDR1 SNHLY, CDR2 FYNNEI. Germline trimming cut 7 bases from V and 1 base from J; bases unmatched to any gene: 1. This CDR3 is 12 amino acids long. In DNA, the CDR3 is TGTGCCAGCACGCGGGAGTCCTACGAGCAGTACTTC. This sequence encodes CASTRESYEQYF. Drawing the rest from reference TRBV2 and TRBJ2-7, the complete variable domain is EPEVTQTPSHQVTQMGQEVILRCVPISNHLYFYWYRQILGQKVEFLVSFYNNEISEKSEIFDDQFSVERPDGSNFTLKIRSTKLEDSAMYFCASTRESYEQYFGPGTRLTVT.

The chain couples TRBV15 to TRBJ2-7; possible D gene TRBD2, 5 bases. V dropped 0 bases and J dropped 9 bases, with 9 bases sitting between them. The germline CDR1 and CDR2 sequences are LNHNV and YYDKDF (reference sequence). CDR3 size: 12 residues. CDR3: CATSRDEEVQYF. CDR3 sequence (DNA): TGTGCCACCAGCAGAGATGAGGAGGTGCAGTACTTC.

This chain connects TRBV19 to TRBJ2-2; TRBD1 matches at 8 bases. This CDR3 region has 14 residues. Germline CDR1 reads LNHDA; CDR2 reads SQIVND (reference sequence). V gave up 8 bases and J gave up 2 bases; unmatched junction bases: 4. In nucleotides, the CDR3 is TGTGCCAGTCAGCCAGGGGGCAACACCGGGGAGCTGTTTTTT. Amino acids: CASQPGGNTGELFF.

This rearrangement joins TRBV6-5 to TRBJ2-7; weak D call: TRBD1 (6 bases). CDR1 and CDR2 from the germline V gene are MNHEY and SVGAGI. CDR3 length: 14 amino acids. The V end lost 6 bases, the J end lost 6 bases, and 18 bases lay between the germline ends. The CDR3 reads CASRGRGASSEQYF. CDR3 bases: TGTGCCAGCAGGGGCAGGGGCGCTAGTTCCGAGCAGTACTTC.

The chain joins TRBV5-1 to TRBJ2-5, with 9 bases that match TRBD2. Germline CDR1 is SGHRS and CDR2 is YFSETQ. The CDR3 spans 17 residues. V gave up 0 bases and J gave up 2 bases; unmatched junction bases: 8. CDR3 protein: CASSLALSSGKQETQYF. In nucleotides, the CDR3 is TGCGCCAGCAGCTTGGCCTTGTCTAGCGGGAAACAAGAGACCCAGTACTTC.

The V gene is TRBV7-9, the J gene TRBJ2-3; TRBD2 might be the D (6 bases). From germline, CDR1 is SEHNR and CDR2 FQNEAQ (reference sequence). Trimming stripped 5 bases from V and 4 bases from J, with 22 bases between. CDR3 length equals 17 residues. The CDR3 DNA reads as TGTGCCAGCAGCACACACCTCCGGGTGGGAGGCGCAGATACGCAGTATTTT. Its translation is CASSTHLRVGGADTQYF.

V gene TRBV9 combines with J gene TRBJ2-1, with unresolved D. The CDR3 totals 13 residues. The germline V gene has CDR1 SGDLS and CDR2 YYNGEE. Deletions cut 0 bases from V and 9 bases from J, with 10 bases between. The CDR3 region is CASSVGARAEQFF. The CDR3 bases are TGTGCCAGCAGCGTAGGGGCTAGAGCTGAGCAGTTCTTC. The full variable domain, with the rest looked up from reference TRBV9 and TRBJ2-1, is DSGVTQTPKHLITATGQRVTLRCSPRSGDLSVYWYQQSLDQGLQFLIQYYNGEERAKGNILERFSAQQFPDLHSELNLSSLELGDSALYFCASSVGARAEQFFGPGTRLTVL.

The rearrangement links TRBV7-8 to TRBJ1-2; D uncertain. Germline V gene lookup returns CDR1 SGHVS and CDR2 FQNEAQ. Trimming pared 1 base from V and 5 bases from J, leaving 17 bases between. This CDR3 has 16 amino acids. The CDR3 loop reads CASSLGRLETHYGYTF. The CDR3, as DNA: TGTGCCAGCAGCTTAGGGAGACTCGAAACGCATTATGGCTACACCTTC.

The chain recombines TRBV4-3 with TRBJ1-1; D is unclear. CDR1 and CDR2 from the germline V gene are LGHNA and YSLEER. V lost 0 bases to trimming and J lost 1 base, with 6 bases between them. CDR3 length: 14 amino acids. The CDR3 nucleotides read TGCGCCAGCAGCCAAGAAATAGGGAACACTGAAGCTTTCTTT. Its translation is CASSQEIGNTEAFF.

V usage is TRBV7-6 and J usage is TRBJ2-1; D call uncertain. The V gene's germline CDR1 is SGHVS and CDR2 FNYEAQ. The CDR3 length is 13 residues. Trimming took 2 bases from V and 4 from J, leaving 6 bases between them. The CDR3, as DNA: TGTGCCAGCAGCTTACGAACTTACAATGAGCAGTTCTTC. Amino acid sequence: CASSLRTYNEQFF.

V and J are TRBV7-9 and TRBJ1-1, with a possible D match to TRBD1 (5 bases). With 5 bases removed from V and 3 bases from J, the gap between germline ends came to 16 bases. The germline gives CDR1 SEHNR, CDR2 FQNEAQ (reference sequence). The CDR3 has 15 amino acids. The CDR3 nucleotides read TGTGCCAGCAGCCTCCGGGACGCGGGAGACACTGAAGCTTTCTTT. It translates to CASSLRDAGDTEAFF.

The chain is built from TRBV28 and TRBJ1-1, with D possibly TRBD1 on 6 matching bases. The germline CDR1 and CDR2 sequences are MDHEN and SYDVKM. Trimming left V 2 bases short and J 4 bases short, with 14 bases between. This CDR3 contains 15 residues. The CDR3 nucleotides read TGTGCCAGCAGTTTAATCGTGGGGGCGGTCACTGAAGCTTTCTTT. Its protein is CASSLIVGAVTEAFF.

This clone came up once. This chain uses TRBV7-9 with TRBJ1-2; the D gene is possibly TRBD1 (5 bases). This CDR3 has 14 amino acids. Germline V gene sequence: CDR1 SEHNR, CDR2 FQNEAQ (reference sequence). The V end was cut by 7 bases, the J end by 10 bases, with 22 bases between. As DNA, the CDR3 is TGTGCCAGCACCCAATATCTAAGTGGGGCTGACTACACCTTC. This gives the protein CASTQYLSGADYTF.

V is TRBV19 and J is TRBJ1-6, with unresolved D. The CDR3 sequence is 17 residues long. Germline-derived CDR1 and CDR2 are LNHDA and SQIVND (reference sequence). Trimming took off 3 bases at V and 7 bases at J, with 19 bases between the two ends. The CDR3 nucleotides are TGTGCCAGTAGTATGGCCACCCCCCGCAGAGCCAATTCACCCCTCCACTTT. It yields the protein CASSMATPRRANSPLHF.

The V gene is TRBV18, the J gene TRBJ2-7; 8 bases are shared with TRBD1. The CDR3 runs to 12 residues. Unmatched junction bases numbered 4, after V lost 3 bases and J lost 9 bases. Looked up from germline, CDR1 is KGHSH and CDR2 is LQKENI. The DNA for the CDR3 is TGTGCCAGCTCACCCCCAACAGGGGGGCAGTACTTC. The encoded protein is CASSPPTGGQYF.

J is TRBJ1-2 and V is TRBV2; D ambiguous. Germline loops: CDR1 SNHLY, CDR2 FYNNEI. V was cut by 1 base and J by 5 bases, with 8 bases left in between. This CDR3 spans 13 amino acids. The CDR3 is CASSEGVPYGYTF. In DNA form, the CDR3 reads TGTGCCAGCAGTGAAGGGGTGCCTTATGGCTACACCTTC.

The V call is TRBV4-1, the J call TRBJ1-5; TRBD1 might be the D (5 bases). Germline CDR1 MGHRA, CDR2 YSYEKL. V lost 1 base and J lost 7, with 11 bases in between. The CDR3 is made up of 14 amino acids. The CDR3 loop reads CASSQVGKGQPQHF. Written as DNA, the CDR3 is TGCGCCAGCAGCCAAGTAGGGAAGGGGCAGCCCCAGCATTTT.

The chain is built from TRBV3-1 (or the pseudogene TRBV3-2) and TRBJ1-3; TRBD1 matches 7 bases. V lost 4 bases to trimming and J lost 2 bases; unmatched junction nucleotides: 5. Germline CDR1 LGHDT, CDR2 YNNKEL (reference sequence). This CDR3 has 15 amino acids. The CDR3 DNA sequence: TGTGCCAGCAGCCCCCATAGGGGGCCTGGAAACACCATATATTTT. This gives the protein CASSPHRGPGNTIYF.